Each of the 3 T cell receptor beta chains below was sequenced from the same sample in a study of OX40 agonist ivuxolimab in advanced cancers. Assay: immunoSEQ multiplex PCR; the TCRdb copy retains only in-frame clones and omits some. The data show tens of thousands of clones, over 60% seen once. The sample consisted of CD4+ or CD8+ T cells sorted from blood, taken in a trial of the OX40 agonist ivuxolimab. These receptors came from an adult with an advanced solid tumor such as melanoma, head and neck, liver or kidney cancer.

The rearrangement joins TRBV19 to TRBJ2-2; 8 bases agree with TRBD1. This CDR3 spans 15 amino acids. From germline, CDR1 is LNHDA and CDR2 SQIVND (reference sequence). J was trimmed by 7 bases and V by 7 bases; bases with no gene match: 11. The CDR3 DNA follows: TGTGCCAGTACTGACGGCAGGGGGCTGAGCGGGGAGCTGTTTTTT. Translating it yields CASTDGRGLSGELFF.

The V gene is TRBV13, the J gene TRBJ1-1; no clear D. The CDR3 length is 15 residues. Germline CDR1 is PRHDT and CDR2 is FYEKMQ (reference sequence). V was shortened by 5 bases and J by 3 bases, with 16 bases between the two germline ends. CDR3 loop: CASSTSRAWDTEAFF. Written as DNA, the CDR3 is TGTGCCAGCAGCACCTCCCGGGCTTGGGACACTGAAGCTTTCTTT.

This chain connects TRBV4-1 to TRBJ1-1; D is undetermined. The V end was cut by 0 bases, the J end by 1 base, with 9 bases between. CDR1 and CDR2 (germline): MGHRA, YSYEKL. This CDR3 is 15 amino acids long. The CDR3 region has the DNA TGCGCCAGCAGCCAAGAGTGGCTGTCGAACACTGAAGCTTTCTTT. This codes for CASSQEWLSNTEAFF.